This TCR beta chain was sequenced for a study of blood T cell repertoires in COVID-19. Sequencing used immunoSEQ multiplex PCR; TCRdb keeps in-frame clones, though not all of them. The data show approximately 170,000 clones, roughly 88% seen once. The V gene end was trimmed by 4 bases and the J gene end by 4 bases; junction bases not matched to a gene: 9. Germline CDR1 reads SGHRS; CDR2 reads YFSETQ. This CDR3 is built from 15 residues. The specimen was peripheral blood. This receptor was identified in a man between 60 and 75 years old who had recovered from COVID-19. This chain connects TRBV5-1 to TRBJ1-1, with TRBD1 matching over 8 bases. CDR3 protein: CASSATGAGGTEAFF. CDR3 DNA sequence: TGCGCCAGCAGCGCGACAGGGGCAGGGGGCACTGAAGCTTTCTTT.